Following are 24 T cell receptor beta chains from one sample sequenced in a study of cytomegalovirus exposure and HLA in healthy donors. The PCR used 60 Vbeta and 13 Jbeta primers. The repertoire was sequenced with immunoSEQ multiplex PCR; TCRdb's copy has only in-frame clones and lacks some. The sample gives just over 150,000 clones, about 79% of which show up once; approximately 0.89% is in the top ten. The sample comprised PBMCs. The origin of the receptors is a woman aged 45-60 years in good health and CMV-seropositive.

V and J are TRBV28 and TRBJ1-5; D gene unclear. CDR3 length: 15 residues. The V end was cut by 9 bases, the J end by 4 bases, with 19 bases between. The germline gives CDR1 MDHEN, CDR2 SYDVKM. The CDR3 sequence is CASRPGGLSNQPQHF. The CDR3, as DNA: TGTGCCAGTCGACCCGGAGGGTTGTCAAATCAGCCCCAGCATTTT.

The V call is TRBV19, the J call TRBJ2-5, with a tentative D call TRBD1 (6 bases). The CDR3 length is 13 residues. V was cut by 4 bases and J by 3 bases, with 9 bases left in between. The germline CDR1 and CDR2 sequences are LNHDA and SQIVND (reference sequence). CDR3: CASSTTGKETQYF. In DNA, the CDR3 is TGTGCCAGTAGTACAACAGGGAAAGAGACCCAGTACTTC.

The chain recombines TRBV7-8 with TRBJ2-1; D may be TRBD2 (5 bases). V dropped 6 bases and J dropped 1 base, with 13 bases sitting between them. Per germline, CDR1 SGHVS and CDR2 FQNEAQ. The length of the CDR3 is 15 residues. This CDR3 is CASSRTGESYNEQFF. The CDR3 nucleotides are TGTGCCAGCAGTCGAACTGGGGAGTCCTACAATGAGCAGTTCTTC. The variable domain in full, completed from reference TRBV7-8 and TRBJ2-1, reads GAGVSQSPRYKVAKRGQDVALRCDPISGHVSLFWYQQALGQGPEFLTYFQNEAQLDKSGLPSDRFFAERPEGSVSTLKIQRTQQEDSAVYLCASSRTGESYNEQFFGPGTRLTVL.

This clone has more than one count but fewer than ten. This chain uses TRBV6-4 with TRBJ1-6; unclear D gene. CDR1 and CDR2 from the germline V gene are MRHNA and SNTAGT. V lost 1 base and J lost 7, with 5 bases in between. The CDR3 extends over 13 amino acids. The CDR3 bases are TGTGCCAGCAGTGACTGGCTGAATTCACCCCTCCACTTT. It codes for CASSDWLNSPLHF.

This chain connects TRBV5-1 to TRBJ1-1; TRBD1 matches at 7 bases. The CDR3 contains 13 residues. Germline assignment: CDR1 SGHRS and CDR2 YFSETQ. Losses at the gene ends were 5 bases for V and 3 bases for J; bases not matched to a gene: 4. CDR3 sequence reads: CASSTQGDTEAFF. The CDR3 DNA is TGCGCCAGCAGTACCCAGGGGGACACTGAAGCTTTCTTT.

The chain is built from TRBV28 and TRBJ1-4, with a weak D call TRBD1 (5 bases). This CDR3 is 16 amino acids long. Trimming took off 6 bases at V and 3 bases at J, with 17 bases between the two ends. Germline CDR1 is MDHEN and CDR2 is SYDVKM. CDR3 in DNA: TGTGCCAGCAGGCGTTCGGGACTGGCAGCTAATGAAAAACTGTTTTTT. It specifies CASRRSGLAANEKLFF.

The rearrangement joins TRBV5-6 to TRBJ1-1; a possible D gene is TRBD1 (6 bases). This CDR3 has 16 residues. CDR1 and CDR2 from the germline V gene are SGHDT and YYEEEE. Trimming removed 2 bases from V and 4 bases from J, with 18 bases in between. The CDR3 reads CASSLAGAISRTEAFF. The DNA of the CDR3 is TGTGCCAGCAGCTTAGCAGGGGCTATTTCACGCACTGAAGCTTTCTTT.

CDR3 amino acids: CASSSTGGQTEAFF. The CDR3 nucleotides read TGTGCCAGCAGTTCTACAGGGGGGCAAACTGAAGCTTTCTTT. V gene TRBV6-5 combines with J gene TRBJ1-1; 8 bases agree with TRBD1. The CDR3 extends over 14 amino acids. Germline V CDR1 and CDR2: MNHEY, SVGAGI. V gave up 4 bases and J gave up 5 bases; unmatched junction bases: 6.

The CDR3 DNA reads TGTGCCAGCAGCTCACAGGGTCGGAACACTGAAGCTTTCTTT. Encoded protein: CASSSQGRNTEAFF. The V gene is TRBV7-8, the J gene TRBJ1-1; the D gene is possibly TRBD1 (6 bases). The CDR3 is made up of 14 amino acids. In germline, CDR1 is SGHVS, CDR2 FQNEAQ. V was pared by 4 bases and J by 1 base, with 10 bases between.

This sequence joins TRBV28 and TRBJ1-5; 7 nucleotides match TRBD1. Germline V gene data show CDR1 as MDHEN and CDR2 as SYDVKM. The CDR3 is 14 amino acids. Losses at the gene ends were 9 bases for V and 2 bases for J; bases not matched to a gene: 7. The CDR3 sequence is CASDDRAGNQPQHF. Written as DNA, the CDR3 is TGTGCCAGTGACGACAGGGCGGGCAATCAGCCCCAGCATTTT.

The chain has TRBV28 and TRBJ1-1; 8 bases are shared with TRBD1. The V gene's germline CDR1 is MDHEN and CDR2 SYDVKM. The V gene end was trimmed by 10 bases and the J gene end by 1 base; junction bases not matched to a gene: 11. The CDR3 extends over 15 amino acids. CDR3 sequence reads: CAIRPVQGGNTEAFF. CDR3 bases: TGTGCCATCCGCCCCGTACAGGGGGGGAACACTGAAGCTTTCTTT. Full variable domain (outside the CDR3, taken from reference TRBV28 and TRBJ1-1): DVKVTQSSRYLVKRTGEKVFLECVQDMDHENMFWYRQDPGLGLRLIYFSYDVKMKEKGDIPEGYSVSREKKERFSLILESASTNQTSMYLCAIRPVQGGNTEAFFGQGTRLTVV.

As concerns this clone: A read error may account for a junction end that differs from germline. The CDR3 region has the DNA TGTGCCAGTAGTGGAGACAGGAACACTGAAGCTTTCTTT. It encodes CASSGDRNTEAFF. J is TRBJ1-1 and V is TRBV2, with D perhaps matching TRBD1 (5 bases). Germline values: CDR1 SNHLY, CDR2 FYNNEI. The CDR3 contains 13 residues.

The rearrangement joins TRBV7-9 to TRBJ2-2, with a tentative D call TRBD1 (5 bases). The CDR3 totals 13 residues. The V end lost 3 bases, the J end lost 5 bases, and 7 bases lay between the germline ends. CDR1 is SEHNR and CDR2 is FQNEAQ in the germline V gene (reference sequence). The CDR3 sequence is CASSFQGTGELFF. The CDR3 DNA sequence: TGTGCCAGCAGCTTTCAGGGTACCGGGGAGCTGTTTTTT.

CDR3 loop: CASSPGTAPSTETQYF. The CDR3 nucleotides are TGTGCCAGCAGCCCCGGGACAGCCCCATCGACGGAGACCCAGTACTTC. The chain uses TRBV27 and TRBJ2-5, with 7 bases that match TRBD1. CDR1 and CDR2 (germline): MNHEY, SMNVEV (reference sequence). V gave up 6 bases and J gave up 5 bases; unmatched junction bases: 15. This CDR3 is 16 amino acids long.

The chain carries TRBV28 and TRBJ1-2; 9 positions agree with TRBD1. This CDR3 region has 16 residues. V trimming: 5 bases; J trimming: 7 bases; junction bases outside the gene matches: 14. Germline loops: CDR1 MDHEN, CDR2 SYDVKM. CDR3 residues: CASSPQPGQGTVGYTF. CDR3 nucleotides: TGTGCCAGCAGTCCTCAGCCGGGACAGGGTACGGTTGGCTACACCTTC.

The chain links TRBV19 to TRBJ1-4, with 7 bases fitting TRBD1. V gave up 8 bases and J gave up 4 bases; unmatched junction bases: 7. The length of the CDR3 is 14 residues. The germline V gene has CDR1 LNHDA and CDR2 SQIVND (reference sequence). CDR3 residues: CASGRGTVNEKLFF. For the CDR3, the DNA is TGTGCCAGTGGGAGAGGGACAGTTAATGAAAAACTGTTTTTT.

The CDR3 reads CASSPIGSQVVDEQYF. CDR3 coding DNA: TGTGCCAGCAGCCCCATAGGCTCCCAGGTGGTAGACGAGCAGTACTTC. The chain joins TRBV7-2 to TRBJ2-7; D is undetermined. V lost 5 bases to trimming and J lost 5 bases, with 22 bases between them. The V gene's germline CDR1 is SGHTA and CDR2 FQGNSA. The CDR3 sequence is 16 residues long. Looking up the rest from reference TRBV7-2 and TRBJ2-7 gives the full variable domain: GAGVSQSPSNKVTEKGKDVELRCDPISGHTALYWYRQSLGQGLEFLIYFQGNSAPDKSGLPSDRFSAERTGGSVSTLTIQRTQQEDSAVYLCASSPIGSQVVDEQYFGPGTRLTVT.

The rearrangement joins TRBV6-6 to TRBJ2-3; D gene uncertain. The CDR3 spans 13 residues. Between the trimmed V and J ends, which lost 6 bases and 1 base, there was a span of 8 bases. Germline CDR1 reads MNHNY; CDR2 reads SVGAGI (reference sequence). The CDR3 coding sequence is TGTGCCAGCAGCCCCCAGGGCACAGATACGCAGTATTTT. Encoded protein: CASSPQGTDTQYF.

In this sample, this clone turned up a few times. V gene TRBV10-1 combines with J gene TRBJ2-7, with 11 nucleotides matching TRBD2. The V gene end was trimmed by 3 bases and the J gene end by 5 bases; junction bases not matched to a gene: 6. The CDR3 spans 15 residues. Germline CDR1 is WNHNN and CDR2 is SYGVQD (reference sequence). The CDR3, as DNA: TGCGCCAGCAGTGATATGACTAGCGGGGTAGACGAGCAGTACTTC. It specifies CASSDMTSGVDEQYF.

Regarding this clone: Germline and junction disagree at one end, which may indicate a read error. In the same sample, other DNA sequences code for this CDR3. The chain uses TRBV7-8 and TRBJ1-5; D not certain. CDR1 SGHVS and CDR2 FQNEAQ come from the germline V gene. The CDR3 contains 14 residues. CDR3 DNA: TGTGCCAGCAGGTTAGGAGCCAGCAATCAGCCCCAGCATTTT. Protein product: CASRLGASNQPQHF. Full variable domain (outside the CDR3, taken from reference TRBV7-8 and TRBJ1-5): GAGVSQSPRYKVAKRGQDVALRCDPISGHVSLFWYQQALGQGPEFLTYFQNEAQLDKSGLPSDRFFAERPEGSVSTLKIQRTQQEDSAVYLCASRLGASNQPQHFGDGTRLSIL.

The chain combines TRBV4-1 with TRBJ1-6; TRBD1 matches at 10 bases. V trimming: 4 bases; J trimming: 8 bases; junction bases outside the gene matches: 2. CDR1 MGHRA and CDR2 YSYEKL come from the germline V gene. The CDR3 is 14 residues long. The CDR3 is CASSLGTGDSPLHF. DNA for the CDR3: TGCGCCAGCAGCCTAGGGACAGGGGATTCACCCCTCCACTTT.

The V call is TRBV5-5, the J call TRBJ1-4, with 7 bases matching TRBD1. Germline CDR1 reads SGHKS; CDR2 reads YYEKEE (reference sequence). This CDR3 is 15 amino acids long. V shed 4 bases, J shed 4 bases, and the junction held 7 bases outside the gene matches. The CDR3 coding sequence is TGTGCCAGCAGCCCCGGGACAGCCAATAATGAAAAACTGTTTTTT. It is translated as CASSPGTANNEKLFF.

This chain links TRBV19 with TRBJ1-5, with a possible D match to TRBD1 (5 bases). This CDR3 contains 17 residues. CDR1 and CDR2 from the germline V gene are LNHDA and SQIVND (reference sequence). V was shortened by 2 bases and J by 0 bases, with 14 bases between the two germline ends. The CDR3 here is CASSIYKGLGSNQPQHF. Written as DNA, the CDR3 is TGTGCCAGTAGTATATATAAGGGGCTCGGTAGCAATCAGCCCCAGCATTTT.

This clone was seen a few times. This chain joins TRBV28 and TRBJ2-7; 9 positions agree with TRBD1. J was trimmed by 4 bases and V by 2 bases; bases with no gene match: 12. CDR1 is MDHEN, CDR2 SYDVKM, per germline. This CDR3 is built from 17 residues. The chain's CDR3 is CASSLGPLGQGRYEQYF. The CDR3 DNA follows: TGTGCCAGCAGTTTAGGCCCTCTGGGACAGGGTCGGTACGAGCAGTACTTC.